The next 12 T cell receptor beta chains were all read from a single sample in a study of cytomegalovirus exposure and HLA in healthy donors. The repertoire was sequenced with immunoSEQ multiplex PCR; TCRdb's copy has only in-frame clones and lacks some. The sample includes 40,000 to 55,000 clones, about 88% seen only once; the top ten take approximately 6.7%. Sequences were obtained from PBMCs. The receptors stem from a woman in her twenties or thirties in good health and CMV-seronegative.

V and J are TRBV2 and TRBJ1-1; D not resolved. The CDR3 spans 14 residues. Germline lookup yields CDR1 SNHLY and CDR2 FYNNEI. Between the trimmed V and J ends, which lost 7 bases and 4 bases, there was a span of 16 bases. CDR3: CASNPGGRSTEAFF. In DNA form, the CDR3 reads TGTGCCAGCAATCCAGGAGGGAGGAGCACTGAAGCTTTCTTT.

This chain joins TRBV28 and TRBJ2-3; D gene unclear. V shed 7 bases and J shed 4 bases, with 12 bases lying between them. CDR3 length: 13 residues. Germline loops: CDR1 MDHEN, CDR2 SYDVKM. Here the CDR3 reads CASMSDFADTQYF. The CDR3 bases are TGTGCCAGCATGAGCGACTTTGCAGATACGCAGTATTTT.

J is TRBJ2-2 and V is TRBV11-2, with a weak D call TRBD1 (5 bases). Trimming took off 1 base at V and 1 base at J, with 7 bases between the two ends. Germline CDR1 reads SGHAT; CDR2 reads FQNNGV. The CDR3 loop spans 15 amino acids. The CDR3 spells CASSLADRNTGELFF. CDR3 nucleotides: TGTGCCAGCAGCTTAGCCGACAGGAACACCGGGGAGCTGTTTTTT.

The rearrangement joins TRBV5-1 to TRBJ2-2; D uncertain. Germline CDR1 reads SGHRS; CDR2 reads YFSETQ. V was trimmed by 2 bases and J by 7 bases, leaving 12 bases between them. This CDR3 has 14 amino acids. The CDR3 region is CASSLSTGNGELFF. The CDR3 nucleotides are TGCGCCAGCAGCTTAAGTACGGGTAACGGGGAGCTGTTTTTT.

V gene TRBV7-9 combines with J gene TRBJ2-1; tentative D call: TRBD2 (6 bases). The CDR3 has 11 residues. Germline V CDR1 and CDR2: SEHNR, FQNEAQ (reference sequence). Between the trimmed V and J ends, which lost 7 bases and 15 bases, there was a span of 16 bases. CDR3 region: CASTGIAAPFF. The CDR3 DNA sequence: TGTGCCAGCACCGGGATAGCGGCCCCGTTCTTC.

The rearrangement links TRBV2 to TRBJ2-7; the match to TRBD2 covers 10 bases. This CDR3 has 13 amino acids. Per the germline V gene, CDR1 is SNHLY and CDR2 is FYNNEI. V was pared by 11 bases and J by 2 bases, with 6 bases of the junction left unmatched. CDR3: CALSGRAPYEQYF. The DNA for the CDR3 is TGTGCCCTAAGCGGGAGGGCACCCTACGAGCAGTACTTC.

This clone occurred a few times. The chain's CDR3 is CASWTRTWTIAGDTQYF. CDR3 coding DNA: TGTGCCAGTTGGACCCGGACCTGGACTATAGCAGGGGATACGCAGTATTTT. The J gene is TRBJ2-3, the V gene TRBV6-8, with a possible D match to TRBD2 (6 bases). Germline assignment: CDR1 MNHGY and CDR2 SAAAGT. The CDR3 has 17 residues. V lost 9 bases and J 6 bases, leaving 28 bases between the germline ends.

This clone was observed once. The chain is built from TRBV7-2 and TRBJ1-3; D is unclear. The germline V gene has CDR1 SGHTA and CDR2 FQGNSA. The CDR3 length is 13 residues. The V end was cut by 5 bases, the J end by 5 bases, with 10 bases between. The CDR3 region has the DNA TGTGCCAGCAGCAGCTCCGGGAGAAACACCATATATTTT. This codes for CASSSSGRNTIYF.

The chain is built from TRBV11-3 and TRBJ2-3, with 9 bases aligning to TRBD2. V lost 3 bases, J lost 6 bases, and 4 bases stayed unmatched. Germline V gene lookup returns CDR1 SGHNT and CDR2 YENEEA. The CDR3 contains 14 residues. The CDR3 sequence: CASSFASGDDTQYF. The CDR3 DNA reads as TGTGCCAGCAGCTTCGCTAGCGGGGACGATACGCAGTATTTT.

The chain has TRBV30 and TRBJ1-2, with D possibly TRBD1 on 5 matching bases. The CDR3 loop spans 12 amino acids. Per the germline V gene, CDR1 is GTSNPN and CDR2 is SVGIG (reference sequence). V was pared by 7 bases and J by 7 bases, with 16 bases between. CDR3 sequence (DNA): TGTGCCTCCGCGGAGGGGTCGCTTGGCTACACCTTC. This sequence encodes CASAEGSLGYTF.

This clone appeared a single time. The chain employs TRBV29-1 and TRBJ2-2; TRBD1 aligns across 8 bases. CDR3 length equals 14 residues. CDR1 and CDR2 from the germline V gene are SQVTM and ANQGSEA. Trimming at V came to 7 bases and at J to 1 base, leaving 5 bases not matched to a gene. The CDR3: CSGQGPGNTGELFF. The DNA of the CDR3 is TGCAGCGGACAGGGGCCGGGGAACACCGGGGAGCTGTTTTTT.

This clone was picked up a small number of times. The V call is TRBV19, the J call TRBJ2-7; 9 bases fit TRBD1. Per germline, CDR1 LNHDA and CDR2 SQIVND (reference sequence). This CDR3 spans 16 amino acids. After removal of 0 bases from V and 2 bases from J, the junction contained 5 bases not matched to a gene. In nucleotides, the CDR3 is TGTGCCAGTAGTATAGATCAGTGGACAGGGGCCTACGAGCAGTACTTC. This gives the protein CASSIDQWTGAYEQYF.